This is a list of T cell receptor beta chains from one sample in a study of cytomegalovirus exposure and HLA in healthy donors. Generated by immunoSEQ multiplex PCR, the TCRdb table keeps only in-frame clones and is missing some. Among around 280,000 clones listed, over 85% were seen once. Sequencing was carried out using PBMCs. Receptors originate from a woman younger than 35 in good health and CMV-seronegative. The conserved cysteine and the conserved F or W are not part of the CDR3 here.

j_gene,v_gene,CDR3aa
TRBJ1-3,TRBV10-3,AISEGGLGNTIY
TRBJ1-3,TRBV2,ASSGQGSSGNTIY
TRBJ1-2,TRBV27,ASRPGSGYYGYT
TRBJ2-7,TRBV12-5,ASGPQGFYEQY
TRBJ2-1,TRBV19,ASSVGQDNEQF
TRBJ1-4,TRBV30,AWSARGAGEKLF
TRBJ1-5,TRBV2,ASRDDRASNQPQH
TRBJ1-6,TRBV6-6,ASRIPRGSDSPLH
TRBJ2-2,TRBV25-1,ASSESGRTGELF
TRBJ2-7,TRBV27,ASSLAGDRVIEQY
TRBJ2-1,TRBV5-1,ASSSSGGGVGEQF
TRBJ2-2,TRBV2,ASSDGVNTGELF
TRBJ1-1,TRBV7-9,ASSVQGATEAF
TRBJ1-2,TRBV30,AWSVLGRFNYGYT
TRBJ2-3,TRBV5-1,ASSGQGMLDTQY
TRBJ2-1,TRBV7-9,ASSQRGGYNEQF
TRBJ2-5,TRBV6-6,ASSYPTLGGQETQY
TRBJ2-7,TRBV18,ASSPDRQTPYEQY
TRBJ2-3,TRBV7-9,ASSLVSLVFGRGTDTQY
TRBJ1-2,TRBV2,ASSPTGAYGYT
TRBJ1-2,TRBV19,ASSKRSTGTGISGYT
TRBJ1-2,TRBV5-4,ASSQDSNYGYT
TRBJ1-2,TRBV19,ASTIGAVGGYT
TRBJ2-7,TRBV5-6,ASSLLGGASYEQY
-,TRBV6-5,ASSYDRGHVAYEQY
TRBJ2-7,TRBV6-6,ASRLTGVRGEQY
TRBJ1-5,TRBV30,AQSGTISNQPQH
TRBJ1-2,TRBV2,ASSEGEGYGYT
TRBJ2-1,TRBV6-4,ASSDSRDSINEQF
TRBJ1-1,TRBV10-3,AIIGDRGGTEAF
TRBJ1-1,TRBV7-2,ASSFRGRLGTEAF
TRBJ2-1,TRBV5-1,ASSLGQGGNEQF
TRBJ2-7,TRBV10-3,AISSPQPTGTHEQY
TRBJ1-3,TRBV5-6,ASSRGQTASGNTIY
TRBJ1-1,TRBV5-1,ASSFRIETGGTEAF
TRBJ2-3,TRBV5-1,ASGPSGQTGDTQY